Each of the 11 T cell receptor beta chains below was sequenced from the same sample in a study of patients and donors after allogeneic stem cell transplantation. TCRdb called the RT-PCR reads again in MiXCR, with one record for every CDR3 protein. The table lists 800,000 to 1,000,000 distinct CDR3 sequences, about a sixth of them singletons. Sequencing was performed on blood, either unsorted or a sorted T cell fraction (not recorded which). Receptor source: a human donor who was either an allogeneic HSCT recipient or a stem cell or donor lymphocyte infusion donor (not recorded which). It is not recorded whose cells these are; they may come from a transplant donor.

This clonotype was detected many times. The chain couples TRBV6-5 to TRBJ2-5; D gene uncertain. From germline, CDR1 is MNHEY and CDR2 SVGAGI. This CDR3 spans 15 amino acids. V lost 0 bases to trimming and J lost 5 bases, with 13 bases between them. CDR3 protein: CASSYSDGVAETQYF. The CDR3 DNA reads as TGTGCCAGCAGTTACTCGGATGGCGTCGCGGAGACCCAGTACTTC.

This clonotype was picked up a small number of times. The chain joins TRBV30 to TRBJ2-2; D ambiguous. Trimming left V 3 bases short and J 4 bases short, with 6 bases between. Germline V CDR1 and CDR2: GTSNPN, SVGIG (reference sequence). This CDR3 has 12 residues. The chain's CDR3 is CAWRRVTGELFF. CDR3 bases: TGTGCCTGGAGACGGGTCACCGGGGAGCTGTTTTTT.

This clonotype was picked up many times. This chain connects TRBV4-2 to TRBJ2-5; D not certain. There are 14 residues in the CDR3. Germline V lookup: CDR1 LGHNA, CDR2 YNFKEQ. V was shortened by 0 bases and J by 9 bases, with 14 bases between the two germline ends. CDR3 sequence reads: CASSQDLTSGAQYF. CDR3 coding DNA: TGTGCCAGCAGCCAAGATCTTACCTCAGGAGCCCAGTACTTC.

The chain has TRBV4-3 and TRBJ2-3; D possibly corresponds to TRBD1 (6 bases). The germline CDR1 and CDR2 sequences are LGHNA and YSLEER. Trimming stripped 4 bases from V and 1 base from J, with 12 bases between. The length of the CDR3 is 15 residues. In DNA, the CDR3 is TGCGCCAGCAGCCCTCACGGACAGCGCACAGATACGCAGTATTTT. Amino acids: CASSPHGQRTDTQYF.

This clonotype turned up a few times. The V call is TRBV24-1, the J call TRBJ2-6; 8 bases are a match to TRBD1. Germline V CDR1 and CDR2: KGHDR, SFDVKD. V gave up 11 bases and J gave up 0 bases; unmatched junction bases: 2. The CDR3 sequence is 14 residues long. CDR3 bases: TGTGCCATCGGGACAGGCTCTGGGGCCAACGTCCTGACTTTC. Translated, it gives CAIGTGSGANVLTF.

The chain has TRBV9 and TRBJ1-2; 7 positions agree with TRBD1. The germline CDR1 and CDR2 sequences are SGDLS and YYNGEE. This CDR3 comprises 15 residues. The junction had 9 bases not matched to a gene; V was cut back by 3 bases and J by 4 bases. CDR3 amino acids: CASSDDRVSTYGYTF. In DNA, the CDR3 is TGTGCCAGCAGCGATGACAGGGTTTCCACCTATGGCTACACCTTC.

The CDR3 region has the DNA TGTGCCAGCAGACCCATACAGATAGACTATGGCTACACCTTC. The encoded protein is CASRPIQIDYGYTF. The chain couples TRBV6-1 to TRBJ1-2; no clear D. This CDR3 has 14 residues. V was trimmed by 6 bases and J by 3 bases, leaving 14 bases between them. Germline lookup yields CDR1 MNHNS and CDR2 SASEGT.

This clonotype was picked up a small number of times. The chain has TRBV29-1 and TRBJ2-7; 8 bases align to TRBD1. Germline trimming cut 1 base from V and 5 bases from J; bases unmatched to any gene: 4. The CDR3 is 13 residues long. Germline loops: CDR1 SQVTM, CDR2 ANQGSEA. The chain's CDR3 is CSVEGTGIDEQYF. CDR3 nucleotide sequence: TGCAGCGTTGAAGGGACAGGGATCGACGAGCAGTACTTC.

This chain links TRBV11-1 with TRBJ2-2; D remains ambiguous. Germline CDR1 reads SGHAT; CDR2 reads FQDESV (reference sequence). V shed 6 bases and J shed 4 bases, with 15 bases lying between them. The CDR3 has 15 amino acids. Here the CDR3 reads CASRLPGKGTGELFF. CDR3 bases: TGTGCCAGCAGGCTGCCGGGTAAAGGCACCGGGGAGCTGTTTTTT.

This clonotype was observed many times. The rearrangement links TRBV29-1 to TRBJ2-5; D uncertain. CDR1 SQVTM and CDR2 ANQGSEA come from the germline V gene. V lost 3 bases, J lost 5 bases, and 19 bases lay in between. The CDR3 is 15 residues long. CDR3 DNA: TGCAGCGTTGAGATTGGTGTAGGCAGGTCCGAGACCCAGTACTTC. Amino acid sequence: CSVEIGVGRSETQYF.

This clonotype was detected only a few times. V is TRBV18 and J is TRBJ1-2, with a tentative D call TRBD1 (5 bases). Germline V gene lookup returns CDR1 KGHSH and CDR2 LQKENI. The CDR3 extends over 15 amino acids. V gave up 2 bases and J gave up 4 bases, with 14 bases separating them. The CDR3 DNA is TGTGCCAGCTCACCAACCGGGGCTCCGACCTATGGCTACACCTTC. Amino acids: CASSPTGAPTYGYTF.